This T cell receptor beta chain was profiled in a study of molecular identifiers for immune sequencing clone quantification. Study-wide points: Barcode collisions between identical TCR molecules could shrink estimates of highly expanded clone sizes.

V shed 2 bases, J shed 5 bases, and the junction held 1 base outside the gene matches. Per germline, CDR1 SGHTA and CDR2 FQGNSA. The CDR3 runs to 15 residues. CD8+CD4-CCR7+CD45RA+ sorting gave the naive CD8 T cells. In preparing bulk TCR libraries, previously described methods and listed TCR primers were used. TCRdb ran MiXCR on the PCR reads and lists one entry per CDR3 protein. The data contain over 550,000 distinct CDR3 sequences, roughly 25% of them singletons. This clonotype was seen repeatedly, ten times or more. Antigen unknown. The clonotype originates from a human donor in good health. Some libraries in this study had Jurkat cell RNA spiked in. The chain carries TRBV7-2 and TRBJ2-2, with 11 bases matching TRBD2. Sequenced sample: naive CD8+ T cells from blood, with Jurkat cell RNA spiked in. Subset denoted: FACS-sorted CD8+CD4-CCR7+CD45RA+ naive T cells. CDR3 bases: TGTGCCAGCAGCTTAATAGCGGGGGGGACCGGGGAGCTGTTTTTT. Its protein product is CASSLIAGGTGELFF.